This entry describes one TCR beta chain. The antigen remains undetermined. Tagging with unique molecular identifiers was a feature of the TCR beta cDNA libraries. Yield was roughly 500,000 cDNA molecules from about 1 to 10 million T cells. TCRdb reprocessed the PCR reads with MiXCR, giving one entry per CDR3 protein. Here the sample spans roughly 800,000 distinct CDR3 sequences, 53% being singletons. These data belong to a study of post-analysis software for immune sequencing data. Background on the study: The courses of disease that were included comprised relapsing-remitting, secondary progressive and progressive-relapsing multiple sclerosis. General study results and limits: Relative to controls, patients with multiple sclerosis showed significantly lower normalized Chao1 diversity. Patients carried roughly 5 TRBV segments more frequently than controls did, and TRBV5-6, TRBV5-1 and TRBV20-1 were among them. Pronounced co-clustering by F measure was evident among identically batched samples.

From germline, CDR1 is GTSNPN and CDR2 SVGIG (reference sequence). The CDR3 is 13 amino acids. Trimming removed 0 bases from V and 6 bases from J, with 11 bases in between. This chain connects TRBV30 to TRBJ1-2; D gene ambiguous. The sequence was collected from a girl aged 10-17 years with multiple sclerosis. Specimen: blood. The CDR3 spells CAWSVQKSHGYTF. The DNA of the CDR3 is TGTGCCTGGAGTGTACAGAAGAGCCATGGCTACACCTTC.